Listed below are T cell receptor beta chains from one sample, sequenced in a study of blood T cell repertoires in COVID-19. The table came from immunoSEQ multiplex PCR; TCRdb's copy has only in-frame clones and leaves some out. The sample shows over 400,000 clones, approximately 86% of them seen only once. The sample taken for sequencing was PBMCs or T cells enriched from blood (not recorded which). The receptors were sampled from an older woman who had recovered from COVID-19. The CDR3 runs from the conserved cysteine through the conserved F or W. D genes are given only for firm matches. Clone size is shown for a subset of rows, as once, few, many or a class of expanded clone.

d_call: TRBD1
clone_size: .
j_call: TRBJ1-6
v_call: TRBV19
cdr3_aa: CASSIQGAENSPLHF

d_call: .
clone_size: .
j_call: TRBJ2-4
v_call: TRBV5-1
cdr3_aa: CASSLSLAKNIQYF

d_call: .
clone_size: .
j_call: TRBJ2-5
v_call: TRBV27
cdr3_aa: CASSRNAGETQYF

d_call: TRBD1
clone_size: .
j_call: TRBJ1-6
v_call: TRBV11-2
cdr3_aa: CASSLGRGDSPLHF

d_call: .
clone_size: .
j_call: TRBJ2-1
v_call: TRBV3-1/TRBV3-2
cdr3_aa: CASRGQSSYNEQFF

d_call: TRBD2
clone_size: .
j_call: TRBJ2-1
v_call: TRBV7-9
cdr3_aa: CASSMTGLGYNEQFF

d_call: .
clone_size: .
j_call: TRBJ1-1
v_call: TRBV5-1
cdr3_aa: CASSLVSGQGTEAFF

d_call: .
clone_size: .
j_call: TRBJ2-5
v_call: TRBV6-1
cdr3_aa: CASSEGGVGETQYF

d_call: .
clone_size: .
j_call: TRBJ1-6
v_call: TRBV5-4
cdr3_aa: CASSKDLNGNSPLHF

d_call: .
clone_size: .
j_call: TRBJ1-5
v_call: TRBV6-5
cdr3_aa: CASSYSRYQPQHF

d_call: TRBD1
clone_size: .
j_call: TRBJ1-5
v_call: TRBV27
cdr3_aa: CASSPDRVQPQHF

d_call: TRBD1
clone_size: .
j_call: TRBJ1-6
v_call: TRBV18
cdr3_aa: CASSADRGGSPLHF

d_call: .
clone_size: few
j_call: TRBJ1-2
v_call: TRBV4-1
cdr3_aa: CASSQVFQFGYTF

d_call: TRBD1
clone_size: .
j_call: TRBJ2-1
v_call: TRBV24-1
cdr3_aa: CATSESTGAKYNEQFF

d_call: .
clone_size: .
j_call: TRBJ1-6
v_call: TRBV11-3
cdr3_aa: CASSLTRDSPLHF

d_call: TRBD2
clone_size: .
j_call: TRBJ2-1
v_call: TRBV25-1
cdr3_aa: CASSAPGLAYNEQFF

d_call: .
clone_size: .
j_call: TRBJ2-5
v_call: TRBV25-1
cdr3_aa: CASSGVGVRGETQYF

d_call: .
clone_size: .
j_call: TRBJ1-6
v_call: TRBV30
cdr3_aa: CAWSVGSSYNSPLHF

d_call: .
clone_size: few
j_call: TRBJ2-7
v_call: TRBV7-9
cdr3_aa: CASSFSRGDKSYEQYF

d_call: TRBD1
clone_size: .
j_call: TRBJ1-1
v_call: TRBV11-2
cdr3_aa: CASSSRTGDTEAFF

d_call: .
clone_size: .
j_call: TRBJ1-6
v_call: TRBV10-3
cdr3_aa: CAISVGGADSPLHF

d_call: .
clone_size: .
j_call: TRBJ2-1
v_call: TRBV6-7
cdr3_aa: CASSYSKGGPSYNEQFF

d_call: .
clone_size: .
j_call: TRBJ1-5
v_call: TRBV19
cdr3_aa: CASTGLGQPQHF

d_call: .
clone_size: .
j_call: TRBJ1-3
v_call: TRBV6-2/TRBV6-3
cdr3_aa: CASSWTGSSGNTIYF

d_call: TRBD1
clone_size: .
j_call: TRBJ1-4
v_call: TRBV11-3
cdr3_aa: CASSHSGTGVGEKLFF

d_call: .
clone_size: few
j_call: TRBJ1-6
v_call: TRBV29-1
cdr3_aa: CSSRGYSPLHF

d_call: .
clone_size: .
j_call: TRBJ1-6
v_call: TRBV3-1/TRBV3-2
cdr3_aa: CASSQVSPNSPLHF

d_call: .
clone_size: .
j_call: TRBJ1-2
v_call: TRBV18
cdr3_aa: CASSPLPTQAGYGYTF

d_call: TRBD2
clone_size: once
j_call: TRBJ2-1
v_call: TRBV5-1
cdr3_aa: CASSLSSGGAYNEQFF

d_call: TRBD1
clone_size: .
j_call: TRBJ1-3
v_call: TRBV5-4
cdr3_aa: CASSVQGADRDTIYF

d_call: .
clone_size: .
j_call: TRBJ1-5
v_call: TRBV9
cdr3_aa: CASSVPGVLNQPQHF

d_call: TRBD1
clone_size: .
j_call: TRBJ2-2
v_call: TRBV4-1
cdr3_aa: CASSARTGTNTGELFF

d_call: .
clone_size: once
j_call: TRBJ1-1
v_call: TRBV5-1
cdr3_aa: CASSLGTATEAFF

d_call: .
clone_size: few
j_call: TRBJ2-7
v_call: TRBV5-1
cdr3_aa: CASSLWQGSYEQYF

d_call: .
clone_size: .
j_call: TRBJ1-2
v_call: TRBV2
cdr3_aa: CASSYTGQVNYGYTF

d_call: .
clone_size: .
j_call: TRBJ2-2
v_call: TRBV2
cdr3_aa: CASSGRGRTGELFF

d_call: .
clone_size: .
j_call: TRBJ2-1
v_call: TRBV5-1
cdr3_aa: CASSLEDSGYNEQFF

d_call: .
clone_size: .
j_call: TRBJ1-1
v_call: TRBV27
cdr3_aa: CASIRSLGTYPLEAFF

d_call: TRBD1
clone_size: .
j_call: TRBJ2-3
v_call: TRBV18
cdr3_aa: CASSPPGQGRGDTQYF